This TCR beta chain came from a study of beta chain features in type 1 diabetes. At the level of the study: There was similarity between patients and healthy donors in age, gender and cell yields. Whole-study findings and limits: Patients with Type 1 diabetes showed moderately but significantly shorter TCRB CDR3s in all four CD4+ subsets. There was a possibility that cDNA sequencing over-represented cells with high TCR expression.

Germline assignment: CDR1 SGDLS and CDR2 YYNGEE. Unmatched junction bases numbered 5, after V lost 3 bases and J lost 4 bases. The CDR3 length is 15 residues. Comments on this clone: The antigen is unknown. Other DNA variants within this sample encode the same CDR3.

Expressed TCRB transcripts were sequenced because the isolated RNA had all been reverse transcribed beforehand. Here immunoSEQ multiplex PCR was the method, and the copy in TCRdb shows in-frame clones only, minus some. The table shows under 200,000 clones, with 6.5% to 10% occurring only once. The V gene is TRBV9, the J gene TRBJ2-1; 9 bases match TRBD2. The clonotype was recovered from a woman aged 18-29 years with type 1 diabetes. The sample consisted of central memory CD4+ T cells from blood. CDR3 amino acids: CASSARLADYNEQFF. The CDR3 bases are TGTGCCAGCAGCGCCCGACTAGCGGATTACAATGAGCAGTTCTTC.